The rows below give T cell receptor beta chains drawn from one sample of a study of technical replicates of blood from four donors. Data came from immunoSEQ multiplex PCR; TCRdb stores just in-frame clones and leaves some out. The table has 95,000 to 100,000 clones, roughly 95% seen once. The sample was T cells isolated from PBMCs. These receptors all come from a human donor in good health. Each CDR3 is given with its conserved first and last residue. Each record gives: V gene, CDR3 length, J gene, clone size, D gene, CDR3 DNA, CDR3 protein. D genes are given only for firm matches. The listing skips clone size in some rows; elsewhere it reads once, few, many or a size class.

V gene: TRBV14
CDR3 length: 16
J gene: TRBJ2-1
clone size: .
D gene: TRBD2
CDR3 DNA: TGTGCCAGCAGTCCACCTATAGCGGGCCAAAACGGGGAGCAGTTCTTC
CDR3 protein: CASSPPIAGQNGEQFF

V gene: TRBV25-1
CDR3 length: 11
J gene: TRBJ1-1
clone size: .
D gene: .
CDR3 DNA: TGTGCCAGCAGTCTTAACACTGAAGCTTTCTTT
CDR3 protein: CASSLNTEAFF

V gene: TRBV2
CDR3 length: 14
J gene: TRBJ2-1
clone size: .
D gene: .
CDR3 DNA: TGTGCCAGCAGTGAACTATTCTCCTACAATGAGCAGTTCTTC
CDR3 protein: CASSELFSYNEQFF

V gene: TRBV9
CDR3 length: 15
J gene: TRBJ2-7
clone size: .
D gene: TRBD2
CDR3 DNA: TGTGCCAGCAGCCCGAGCGGGGGGGCGTTCCACGAGCAGTACTTC
CDR3 protein: CASSPSGGAFHEQYF

V gene: TRBV7-8
CDR3 length: 15
J gene: TRBJ2-2
clone size: .
D gene: .
CDR3 DNA: TGTGCCAGCAGCCCGGGGGCAGGGGGGACCGGGGAGCTGTTTTTT
CDR3 protein: CASSPGAGGTGELFF

V gene: TRBV6-6
CDR3 length: 14
J gene: TRBJ2-5
clone size: .
D gene: .
CDR3 DNA: TGTGCCAGCAGTCCAGGACAGCCCTCGGAGACCCAGTACTTC
CDR3 protein: CASSPGQPSETQYF

V gene: TRBV28
CDR3 length: 16
J gene: TRBJ2-2
clone size: .
D gene: .
CDR3 DNA: TGTGCCAGCCGACTCAGCGGCACGACTTGGACGGGGGAGCTGTTTTTT
CDR3 protein: CASRLSGTTWTGELFF

V gene: TRBV29-1
CDR3 length: 16
J gene: TRBJ2-7
clone size: .
D gene: TRBD1
CDR3 DNA: TGCAGCGTTGGGGGCGGGGGACAGGGGAGTTCCTACGAGCAGTACTTC
CDR3 protein: CSVGGGGQGSSYEQYF

V gene: TRBV29-1
CDR3 length: 13
J gene: TRBJ2-1
clone size: .
D gene: .
CDR3 DNA: TGCAGCGTTGACCCGAGCTCCTACAATGAGCAGTTCTTC
CDR3 protein: CSVDPSSYNEQFF

V gene: TRBV14
CDR3 length: 15
J gene: TRBJ2-5
clone size: once
D gene: .
CDR3 DNA: TGTGCCAGCAGCCAAGCATTGACAGACCAAGAGACCCAGTACTTC
CDR3 protein: CASSQALTDQETQYF

V gene: TRBV19
CDR3 length: 12
J gene: TRBJ1-2
clone size: once
D gene: .
CDR3 DNA: TGTGCCAGTAGTCCCATCAGTGGTGGCTACACCTTC
CDR3 protein: CASSPISGGYTF

V gene: TRBV19
CDR3 length: 15
J gene: TRBJ2-7
clone size: .
D gene: TRBD2
CDR3 DNA: TGTGCCAGTAGTCCCCGGACTAGCGGGAGGGACGAGCAGTACTTC
CDR3 protein: CASSPRTSGRDEQYF

V gene: TRBV11-2
CDR3 length: 14
J gene: TRBJ2-1
clone size: .
D gene: TRBD1
CDR3 DNA: TGTGCCAGCAGCCGACAGGGGGCGTACAATGAGCAGTTCTTC
CDR3 protein: CASSRQGAYNEQFF

V gene: TRBV7-9
CDR3 length: 17
J gene: TRBJ2-1
clone size: .
D gene: TRBD2
CDR3 DNA: TGTGCCAGCAGCTTAGGGGGCGGGAGGGCCTTGTTCAATGAGCAGTTCTTC
CDR3 protein: CASSLGGGRALFNEQFF

V gene: TRBV6-1
CDR3 length: 15
J gene: TRBJ1-4
clone size: .
D gene: TRBD1
CDR3 DNA: TGTGCCAGCGGCAACCTCCGACAGGGGGTTGAAAAACTGTTTTTT
CDR3 protein: CASGNLRQGVEKLFF

V gene: TRBV7-9
CDR3 length: 14
J gene: TRBJ2-1
clone size: .
D gene: .
CDR3 DNA: TGTGCCAGCAGCTTAGATTATAGTAGCGATGAGCAGTTCTTC
CDR3 protein: CASSLDYSSDEQFF

V gene: TRBV13
CDR3 length: 15
J gene: TRBJ1-5
clone size: few
D gene: .
CDR3 DNA: TGTGCCAGCAGCTTACGAGGTAGTGGCAATCAGCCCCAGCATTTT
CDR3 protein: CASSLRGSGNQPQHF

V gene: TRBV13
CDR3 length: 14
J gene: TRBJ1-1
clone size: few
D gene: .
CDR3 DNA: TGTGCCAGCAGCGTTGGACAGTTGAACACTGAAGCTTTCTTT
CDR3 protein: CASSVGQLNTEAFF

V gene: TRBV13
CDR3 length: 16
J gene: TRBJ2-3
clone size: .
D gene: TRBD2
CDR3 DNA: TGTGCCAGCAGCTTAGGGAGACCCGGGGGGTCAGATACGCAGTATTTT
CDR3 protein: CASSLGRPGGSDTQYF

V gene: TRBV6-1
CDR3 length: 16
J gene: TRBJ2-3
clone size: .
D gene: TRBD2
CDR3 DNA: TGTGCCAGCAGTGAATTATCTCTAGCGGGAGGGGATACGCAGTATTTT
CDR3 protein: CASSELSLAGGDTQYF

V gene: TRBV30
CDR3 length: 13
J gene: TRBJ2-5
clone size: once
D gene: TRBD1
CDR3 DNA: TGTGCCTGGAGTCCAGGGGGCCCAGAGACCCAGTACTTC
CDR3 protein: CAWSPGGPETQYF

V gene: TRBV19
CDR3 length: 15
J gene: TRBJ2-7
clone size: .
D gene: TRBD1
CDR3 DNA: TGTGCCAGTAGTCCCCGGCGGGACAGGGTAGACGAGCAGTACTTC
CDR3 protein: CASSPRRDRVDEQYF

V gene: TRBV6-5
CDR3 length: 15
J gene: TRBJ2-5
clone size: .
D gene: TRBD2
CDR3 DNA: TGTGCCAGCAGTTCAAGCGGGGGGGAGATGGATACCCAGTACTTC
CDR3 protein: CASSSSGGEMDTQYF

V gene: TRBV2
CDR3 length: 12
J gene: TRBJ1-2
clone size: .
D gene: .
CDR3 DNA: TGTGCCAGCAGTGAAGACTTGTATGGCTACACCTTC
CDR3 protein: CASSEDLYGYTF

V gene: TRBV9
CDR3 length: 14
J gene: TRBJ2-7
clone size: .
D gene: .
CDR3 DNA: TGTGCCAGCTCCAAGGCAGGGGGGTCCTACGAGCAGTACTTC
CDR3 protein: CASSKAGGSYEQYF

V gene: TRBV5-8
CDR3 length: 16
J gene: TRBJ2-1
clone size: .
D gene: TRBD1
CDR3 DNA: TGTGCCAGCAGCCGGGACCCGGGACAGCGCTACAATGAGCAGTTCTTC
CDR3 protein: CASSRDPGQRYNEQFF

V gene: TRBV28
CDR3 length: 14
J gene: TRBJ2-2
clone size: .
D gene: TRBD2
CDR3 DNA: TGTGCCAGCAATTTAGTAGCGGGAGCCGGGGAGCTGTTTTTT
CDR3 protein: CASNLVAGAGELFF

V gene: TRBV11-2
CDR3 length: 13
J gene: TRBJ2-7
clone size: .
D gene: .
CDR3 DNA: TGTGCCAGCAGCTTCACAGATCCCTACGAGCAGTACTTC
CDR3 protein: CASSFTDPYEQYF

V gene: TRBV5-4
CDR3 length: 16
J gene: TRBJ2-5
clone size: .
D gene: .
CDR3 DNA: TGTGCCAGCAGCTTGGAGGGACTTGGGGGACAAGAGACCCAGTACTTC
CDR3 protein: CASSLEGLGGQETQYF

V gene: TRBV19
CDR3 length: 13
J gene: TRBJ2-7
clone size: .
D gene: .
CDR3 DNA: TGTGCCAGTAGTAGTCAGGGCTCCTACGAGCAGTACTTC
CDR3 protein: CASSSQGSYEQYF

V gene: TRBV27
CDR3 length: 13
J gene: TRBJ1-2
clone size: .
D gene: .
CDR3 DNA: TGTGCCAGCGGAGACAGCCGGGGGGATGGCTACACCTTC
CDR3 protein: CASGDSRGDGYTF

V gene: TRBV5-1
CDR3 length: 12
J gene: TRBJ2-7
clone size: .
D gene: .
CDR3 DNA: TGCGCCAGCAGCAAACCAGGGTACGAGCAGTACTTC
CDR3 protein: CASSKPGYEQYF

V gene: TRBV9
CDR3 length: 16
J gene: TRBJ2-7
clone size: .
D gene: .
CDR3 DNA: TGTGCCAGCAGCGTAGGGTTAGTGAGGAGCTCCTACGAGCAGTACTTC
CDR3 protein: CASSVGLVRSSYEQYF

V gene: TRBV19
CDR3 length: 14
J gene: TRBJ1-5
clone size: .
D gene: TRBD1
CDR3 DNA: TGTGCCAGTAGTATGTACAGGGGTGGAGTGCCCCAGCATTTT
CDR3 protein: CASSMYRGGVPQHF

V gene: TRBV4-1
CDR3 length: 17
J gene: TRBJ2-1
clone size: .
D gene: .
CDR3 DNA: TGCGCCAGCAGCCAGCGGGACCTTCTTCAGCCTTACAATGAGCAGTTCTTC
CDR3 protein: CASSQRDLLQPYNEQFF

V gene: TRBV18
CDR3 length: 13
J gene: TRBJ1-1
clone size: once
D gene: .
CDR3 DNA: TGTGCCAGCTCATACGGGGTGAACACTGAAGCTTTCTTT
CDR3 protein: CASSYGVNTEAFF

V gene: TRBV7-6
CDR3 length: 14
J gene: TRBJ2-7
clone size: .
D gene: .
CDR3 DNA: TGTGCCAGCAGCTTAGGCGCCGGAGGCTACGAGCAGTACTTC
CDR3 protein: CASSLGAGGYEQYF

V gene: TRBV19
CDR3 length: 11
J gene: TRBJ1-2
clone size: .
D gene: TRBD1
CDR3 DNA: TGTGCCAGCGTCTCGGGACAGTTGACAATGTTT
CDR3 protein: CASVSGQLTMF

V gene: TRBV15
CDR3 length: 14
J gene: TRBJ2-1
clone size: .
D gene: TRBD2
CDR3 DNA: TGTGCCACCAGTATAGCGGGAGACTACAATGAGCAGTTCTTC
CDR3 protein: CATSIAGDYNEQFF

V gene: TRBV14
CDR3 length: 14
J gene: TRBJ2-1
clone size: .
D gene: .
CDR3 DNA: TGTGCCAGCAGCCTCCGATTCGACAGGTATGAGCAGTTCTTC
CDR3 protein: CASSLRFDRYEQFF

V gene: TRBV28
CDR3 length: 16
J gene: TRBJ2-1
clone size: .
D gene: TRBD1
CDR3 DNA: TGTGCCAGCAGTACATTTGGGACAGGGGTATACAATGAGCAGTTCTTC
CDR3 protein: CASSTFGTGVYNEQFF

V gene: TRBV7-9
CDR3 length: 16
J gene: TRBJ1-5
clone size: .
D gene: TRBD1
CDR3 DNA: TGTGCCAGCAGCAGCCGGGACAGGGTAGCTCCTCAGCCCCAGCATTTT
CDR3 protein: CASSSRDRVAPQPQHF

V gene: TRBV29-1
CDR3 length: 17
J gene: TRBJ2-7
clone size: .
D gene: TRBD1
CDR3 DNA: TGCAGCGTTGGGGTCCGGGGCGGGACAGGAGCACCCTACGAGCAGTACTTC
CDR3 protein: CSVGVRGGTGAPYEQYF

V gene: TRBV27
CDR3 length: 12
J gene: TRBJ2-3
clone size: .
D gene: .
CDR3 DNA: TGTGCCAGCAGTTTACGCGGAGATACGCAGTATTTT
CDR3 protein: CASSLRGDTQYF

V gene: TRBV6-5
CDR3 length: 13
J gene: TRBJ1-5
clone size: .
D gene: TRBD1
CDR3 DNA: TGTGCCAGCCTAGACAGGGGCAATCAGCCCCAGCATTTT
CDR3 protein: CASLDRGNQPQHF

V gene: TRBV5-1
CDR3 length: 12
J gene: TRBJ1-1
clone size: once
D gene: TRBD1
CDR3 DNA: TGCGCCAGCAGCCGTGACAGGGGCTGGGCTTTCTTT
CDR3 protein: CASSRDRGWAFF

V gene: TRBV9
CDR3 length: 14
J gene: TRBJ2-1
clone size: .
D gene: .
CDR3 DNA: TGTGCCAGCAGCGTATTCGGGTCCTACAATGAGCAGTTCTTC
CDR3 protein: CASSVFGSYNEQFF

V gene: TRBV2
CDR3 length: 11
J gene: TRBJ2-7
clone size: once
D gene: .
CDR3 DNA: TGTGCCAGCAAATACGGCTACGAGCAGTACTTC
CDR3 protein: CASKYGYEQYF

V gene: TRBV7-2
CDR3 length: 15
J gene: TRBJ2-5
clone size: .
D gene: TRBD2
CDR3 DNA: TGTGCCAGCAGCTTAGGGGGCGCAGCGGGGGAGACCCAGTACTTC
CDR3 protein: CASSLGGAAGETQYF

V gene: TRBV5-6
CDR3 length: 16
J gene: TRBJ1-6
clone size: .
D gene: TRBD1
CDR3 DNA: TGTGCCAGCAGTGGTTGGGACAGCCCGTATAATTCACCCCTCCACTTT
CDR3 protein: CASSGWDSPYNSPLHF

V gene: TRBV9
CDR3 length: 15
J gene: TRBJ1-6
clone size: .
D gene: .
CDR3 DNA: TGTGCCAGCAGCGTAGCAGGGGTCAATAATTCACCCCTCCACTTT
CDR3 protein: CASSVAGVNNSPLHF

V gene: TRBV5-1
CDR3 length: 13
J gene: TRBJ2-5
clone size: .
D gene: .
CDR3 DNA: TGCGCCAGCAGCGTATGGAGTCAGGAGACCCAGTACTTC
CDR3 protein: CASSVWSQETQYF

V gene: TRBV7-8
CDR3 length: 15
J gene: TRBJ2-3
clone size: .
D gene: .
CDR3 DNA: TGTGCCAGCAGCTTAAAGCGGACTAGCACAGATACGCAGTATTTT
CDR3 protein: CASSLKRTSTDTQYF

V gene: TRBV9
CDR3 length: 16
J gene: TRBJ1-1
clone size: .
D gene: .
CDR3 DNA: TGTGCCAGCAGCCCGAGACAGGTGGGCATGAACACTGAAGCTTTCTTT
CDR3 protein: CASSPRQVGMNTEAFF